This TCR beta chain is drawn from a study of human CD8 memory T cell subsets. Making the TCR beta libraries relied on UMI-labeled 5' RACE. TCRdb reprocessed the 5' RACE reads; each CDR3 protein has one entry and no DNA is given. The table lists 6,000 to 8,500 distinct CDR3 sequences, with roughly 20% in the top ten. The CDR3 length is 14 residues. The germline V gene encodes CDR1 SGDLS and CDR2 YYNGEE. The chain combines TRBV9 with TRBJ2-7; TCRdb returns TRBD1, unconfirmable since there is no DNA. This receptor was obtained from a human donor in good health. Sequenced: CD8+ T cells from PBMCs. This CDR3 reads CASSVEWTPYEQYF.